The rows below give T cell receptor beta chains drawn from one sample of a study of CD8 T cells in Susac syndrome. In TCRdb, the immunoSEQ multiplex PCR reads were re-called with MiXCR into one record per CDR3 protein. The data contain about 280,000 distinct CDR3 sequences, more than 75% of them singletons. Sequences were obtained from CD8+ T cells from PBMCs. These receptors were obtained from a human donor with multiple sclerosis. Both conserved end residues are part of each CDR3. D genes are given only for firm matches. Part of the rows lack a size; the others show once, few, many or a class for expanded clones.

clone_size,j_call,d_call,v_call,cdr3_nt,cdr3_aa
-,TRBJ1-5,-,TRBV5-5,TGTGCCAGCAGCGTCCGGGGGTTTTGGCCCCAGCATTTT,CASSVRGFWPQHF
-,TRBJ2-7,TRBD2,TRBV6-5,TGTGCCAGCAGTTACGGACTAGCGGGAGAGTACGAGCAGTACTTC,CASSYGLAGEYEQYF
-,TRBJ2-5,-,TRBV20-1,TGCAGTGCTAGGGAGCGAAAGCGAGAGACCCAGTACTTC,CSARERKRETQYF
-,TRBJ1-1,-,TRBV25-1,TGTGCCAGCAGTGAATGGGCGCTGGCTGAAGCTTTCTTT,CASSEWALAEAFF
many,TRBJ2-7,TRBD2,TRBV6-5,TGTGCCAGCAGCAGCGGGAGCTACGAGCAGTACTTC,CASSSGSYEQYF
-,TRBJ2-5,-,TRBV30,TGTGCCTGGCGGCGTCCAGAGACCCAGTACTTC,CAWRRPETQYF
-,TRBJ1-5,-,TRBV15,TGTGCCACCAGCAGTAGGGACAGCAATCAGCCCCAGCATTTT,CATSSRDSNQPQHF
-,TRBJ2-5,-,TRBV27,TGTGCCAGCAGTTTATGGGGCAGAAATCAAGAGACCCAGTACTTC,CASSLWGRNQETQYF
-,TRBJ2-7,-,TRBV27,TGTGCCAGCAGTTTCATCGGAGGGTTGGACGAGCAGTACTTC,CASSFIGGLDEQYF
-,TRBJ2-1,TRBD1,TRBV27,TGTGCCAGCACCGACAGGGTGCACTACAATGAGCAGTTCTTC,CASTDRVHYNEQFF
-,TRBJ2-7,-,TRBV7-9,TGTGCCAGCAGCTTACTGCCGGACAGTCCCTACGAGCAGTACTTC,CASSLLPDSPYEQYF
once,TRBJ2-6,TRBD1,TRBV29-1,TGCAGCGTTATCACAGGGGGAGCTGGGGCCAACGTCCTGACTTTC,CSVITGGAGANVLTF
-,TRBJ1-5,-,TRBV27,TGTGCCCACGGTCAGGGGAGAAGCAATCAGCCCCAGCATTTT,CAHGQGRSNQPQHF
few,TRBJ2-7,-,TRBV5-1,TGCGCCAGCAGCTTGGTGAGTCCAGACACGGGGAGGGAGCAGTACTTC,CASSLVSPDTGREQYF
-,TRBJ1-5,-,TRBV28,TGTGCCAGCAGCCGGCGTTATAGCAATCAGCCCCAGCATTTT,CASSRRYSNQPQHF
-,TRBJ2-1,-,TRBV4-1,TGCGCCAGCAGCCAATCCCCTCTAGTCTACAATGAGCAGTTCTTC,CASSQSPLVYNEQFF
-,TRBJ2-7,-,TRBV7-9,TGTGCCAGCAGCCTCGCGGGCAGGCTTGACGAGCAGTACTTC,CASSLAGRLDEQYF
once,TRBJ2-2,-,TRBV27,TGTGCCAGCAGTTTATTCGGCTCCGCCACCGGGGAGCTGTTTTTT,CASSLFGSATGELFF
-,TRBJ2-2,-,TRBV5-6,TGTGCCAGCAGCCCAGAGGGTGGCAGGGGAGCCGGGGAGCTGTTTTTT,CASSPEGGRGAGELFF
-,TRBJ2-3,-,TRBV4-2,TGTGCCAGCAGCGCACAATGGGGGGAGACAGATACGCAGTATTTT,CASSAQWGETDTQYF
-,TRBJ2-3,-,TRBV9,TGTGCCAGCAGCGTAGGGGATGGTACGCAGTATTTT,CASSVGDGTQYF
few,TRBJ2-3,-,TRBV12-3/TRBV12-4,TGTGCCAGCAGTTTGTACAGGAGCACAGATACGCAGTATTTT,CASSLYRSTDTQYF
-,TRBJ2-5,TRBD2,TRBV5-1,TGCGCCAGCAGCTTGGCCGTCGGGGGGGAAGAGACCCAGTACTTC,CASSLAVGGEETQYF
-,TRBJ1-2,TRBD1,TRBV25-1,TGTGCCAGCAGTGGACCGCTCAGGGGGCAGTTACGCTACGTCTACACCTTC,CASSGPLRGQLRYVYTF
-,TRBJ1-3,-,TRBV5-5,TGTGCCAGCAGCTTCCTACCCCAGGCCTCTGGAAACACCATATATTTT,CASSFLPQASGNTIYF
-,TRBJ2-7,TRBD1,TRBV25-1,TGTGCCAGCAGTGAAACGTCAGGGGGCGCAAAGCAGTACTTC,CASSETSGGAKQYF
-,TRBJ2-7,TRBD2,TRBV20-1,TGCAGTGCTAGACGGCGGGAGGGTTTCTACGAGCAGTACTTC,CSARRREGFYEQYF
-,TRBJ2-1,-,TRBV27,TGTGCCAGCAGTTTATCGCGGCGCAATGAGCAGTTCTTC,CASSLSRRNEQFF
-,TRBJ1-3,TRBD1,TRBV9,TGTGCCAGCAGCCTTAGGACAGGAAGCCGCTCTGGAAACACCATATATTTT,CASSLRTGSRSGNTIYF
-,TRBJ1-4,-,TRBV6-6,TGTGCCAGCAGTTACGCCGGGGCGCGGGAAAAACTGTTTTTT,CASSYAGAREKLFF
-,TRBJ2-1,TRBD1,TRBV11-2,TGTGCCAGCAGCACAACAGGGGGAGACTTAAATGAGCAGTTCTTC,CASSTTGGDLNEQFF
-,TRBJ2-1,-,TRBV27,TGTGCCAGCAGGGGGGATTTCACCTACAATGAGCAGTTCTTC,CASRGDFTYNEQFF
-,TRBJ2-3,-,TRBV28,TGTGCCAGCAGTTTAATAGCAGGTCACACAGATACGCAGTATTTT,CASSLIAGHTDTQYF
-,TRBJ1-1,TRBD1,TRBV28,TGTGCCAGCAGGCCTACAGGGGGGGCTGAAGCTTTCTTT,CASRPTGGAEAFF
-,TRBJ2-4,-,TRBV6-5,TGTGCCAGCAGCCCCGGAGGGGAGGGGGATAACATTCAGTACTTC,CASSPGGEGDNIQYF
-,TRBJ2-4,TRBD2,TRBV7-3,TGTGCCAGCAGCCTAATTCGGGGGGTTAAAAACATTCAGTACTTC,CASSLIRGVKNIQYF
-,TRBJ2-3,-,TRBV12-3/TRBV12-4,TGTGCCAGCAGGCCTACAGGGCTGGAGGCAGATACGCAGTATTTT,CASRPTGLEADTQYF
-,TRBJ2-7,TRBD1,TRBV6-5,TGTGCCAGCAGTCCTGACAGGGGCCCCTACGAGCAGTACTTC,CASSPDRGPYEQYF
-,TRBJ2-3,-,TRBV28,TGTGCCAGCAGTTCGGACCTTGCTAGCACAGATACGCAGTATTTT,CASSSDLASTDTQYF
-,TRBJ2-7,TRBD1,TRBV29-1,TGCAGCGTTGTTGGGACAGGGAGCCCCTACGAGCAGTACTTC,CSVVGTGSPYEQYF
-,TRBJ1-6,-,TRBV30,TGTGCCTGGACCACAGGGATAGATTCACCCCTCCACTTT,CAWTTGIDSPLHF
-,TRBJ2-1,-,TRBV14,TGTGCCAGCAGCGGGGTTCTGTCCTACAATGAGCAGTTCTTC,CASSGVLSYNEQFF